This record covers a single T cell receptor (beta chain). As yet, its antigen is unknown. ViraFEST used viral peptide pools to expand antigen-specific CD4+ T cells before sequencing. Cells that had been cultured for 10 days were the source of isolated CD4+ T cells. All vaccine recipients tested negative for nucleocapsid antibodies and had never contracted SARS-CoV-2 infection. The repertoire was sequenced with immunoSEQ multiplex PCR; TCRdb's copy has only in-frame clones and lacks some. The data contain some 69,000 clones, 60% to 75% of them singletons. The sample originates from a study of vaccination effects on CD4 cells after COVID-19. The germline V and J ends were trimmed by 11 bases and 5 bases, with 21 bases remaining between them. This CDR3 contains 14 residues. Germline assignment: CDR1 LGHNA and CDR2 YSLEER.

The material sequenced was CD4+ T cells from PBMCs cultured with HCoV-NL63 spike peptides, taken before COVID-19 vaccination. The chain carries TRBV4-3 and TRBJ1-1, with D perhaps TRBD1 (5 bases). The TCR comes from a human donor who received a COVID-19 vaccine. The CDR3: CAPLITRGGTEAFF. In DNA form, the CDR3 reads TGCGCCCCATTAATCACGAGGGGTGGAACTGAAGCTTTCTTT.